This TCR beta chain derives from a study of blood T cells in healthy people across ages. Study-level results: Conclusively comparing naive with antigen-experienced cells was impossible with unsorted PBMCs. One million T cells yielded diversity estimates that were considered underestimates.

About this clonotype itself: Its antigen is unidentified.

Primers used in a second PCR of about 6 to 11 cycles were a sample-barcoded 5' primer and a J-beta primer mix. The authors tagged each cDNA molecule using a template-switch adaptor with 12 random nucleotides. TCRdb processed the 5' RACE reads anew with MiXCR; each CDR3 protein has one entry. This table holds roughly 730,000 distinct CDR3 sequences, just over 55% found once. The V end lost 7 bases, the J end lost 3 bases, and 13 bases lay between the germline ends. The CDR3 extends over 13 amino acids. CDR1 is MNHEY and CDR2 is SVGEGT in the germline V gene. Sequencing was carried out using blood. The chain links TRBV6-2 or TRBV6-3 to TRBJ2-7; no firm D call. This sequence was found in a man aged 35 to 55 in good health. CDR3 nucleotide sequence: TGTGCCAGCAACCCGGGCCCAGACTACGAGCAGTACTTC. Translation: CASNPGPDYEQYF.